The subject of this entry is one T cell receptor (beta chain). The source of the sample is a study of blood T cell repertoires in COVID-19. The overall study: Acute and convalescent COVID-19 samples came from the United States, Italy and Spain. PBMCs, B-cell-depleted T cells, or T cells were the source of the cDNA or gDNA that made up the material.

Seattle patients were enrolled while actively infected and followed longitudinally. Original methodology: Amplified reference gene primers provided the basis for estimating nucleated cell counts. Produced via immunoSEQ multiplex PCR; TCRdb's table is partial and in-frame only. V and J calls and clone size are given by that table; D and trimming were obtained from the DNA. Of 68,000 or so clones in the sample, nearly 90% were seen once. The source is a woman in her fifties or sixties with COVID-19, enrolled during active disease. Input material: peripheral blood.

The CDR3 loop reads CASSLRFAGGYNEQFF. CDR3 sequence (DNA): TGTGCCAGCAGCTTAAGGTTTGCGGGAGGCTACAATGAGCAGTTCTTC. V and J are TRBV7-2 and TRBJ2-1; 8 positions agree with TRBD2. The CDR3 runs to 16 residues. Germline CDR1 and CDR2: SGHTA and FQGNSA. V trimming: 2 bases; J trimming: 3 bases; junction bases outside the gene matches: 6.